This T cell receptor beta chain was sequenced during a study of glioma-infiltrating T cells. The germline V and J ends were trimmed by 3 bases and 2 bases, with 10 bases remaining between them. The CDR3 is 15 amino acids. Using RNA template, CDR3s of TCR alpha and beta were amplified with iRepertoire arm-PCR. TCRdb reprocessed the multiplex PCR reads with MiXCR, giving one entry per CDR3 protein. The table lists about 130,000 distinct CDR3 sequences, under 30% of them singletons. The specimen sequenced was glioma tissue, nonneoplastic brain tissue, or PBMCs (not recorded which). V and J are TRBV12-3 or TRBV12-4 and TRBJ2-2, with a possible D match to TRBD1 (5 bases). The source is a human donor with low-grade glioma or glioblastoma, undergoing nonglioma brain surgery, or in good health (not recorded which). The CDR3: CASSFGAINTGELFF. The CDR3, as DNA: TGTGCCAGCAGTTTTGGGGCTATAAACACCGGGGAGCTGTTTTTT.